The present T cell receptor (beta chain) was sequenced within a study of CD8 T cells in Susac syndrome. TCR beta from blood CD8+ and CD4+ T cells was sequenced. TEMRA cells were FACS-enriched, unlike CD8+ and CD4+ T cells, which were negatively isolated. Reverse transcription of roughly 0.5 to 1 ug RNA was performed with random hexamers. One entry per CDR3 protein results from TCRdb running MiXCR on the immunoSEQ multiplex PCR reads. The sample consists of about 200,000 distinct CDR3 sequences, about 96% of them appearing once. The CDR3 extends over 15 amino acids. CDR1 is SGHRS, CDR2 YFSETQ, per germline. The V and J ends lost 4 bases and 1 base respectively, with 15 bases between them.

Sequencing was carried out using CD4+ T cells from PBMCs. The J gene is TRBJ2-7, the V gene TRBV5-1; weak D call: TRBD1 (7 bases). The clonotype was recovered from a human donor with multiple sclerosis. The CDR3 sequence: CASSRRETGSYEQYF. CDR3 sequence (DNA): TGCGCCAGCAGCAGACGGGAGACAGGGTCCTACGAGCAGTACTTC.